This T cell receptor (beta chain) emerged from a study of blood T cells in healthy people across ages. Overall study: Capture via template switching afforded approximately one barcoded beta molecule per two T cells.

Details on this clonotype: Its antigen is still unknown.

Trimming removed 3 bases from V and 1 base from J, with 12 bases in between. Germline CDR1 is WNHNN and CDR2 is SYGVQD (reference sequence). This CDR3 contains 15 residues. The authors ran a second PCR of about 6 to 11 cycles using a sample-barcoded 5' primer and a J-beta primer mix. One entry per CDR3 protein, called by TCRdb with MiXCR from the 5' RACE reads. The sample lists about 1,800,000 distinct CDR3 sequences; roughly 27% were seen once. Study-level results: Roughly linear age-related decline in beta diversity appeared, significant by age approximately 40.

This chain connects TRBV10-1 to TRBJ2-5, with D unclear. Sequences were obtained from blood. This sequence originates from a woman under 40 in good health. The CDR3 here is CASSERRTSQETQYF. DNA for the CDR3: TGCGCCAGCAGTGAACGCCGAACGAGCCAAGAGACCCAGTACTTC.